This T cell receptor beta chain comes out of a study of TIL therapy for anti-PD-1-resistant metastatic lung cancer. V was trimmed by 3 bases and J by 0 bases, leaving 12 bases between them. This CDR3 contains 17 residues. Germline CDR1 and CDR2: MNHEY and SMNVEV (reference sequence). Time point here: pre-treatment sample, taken before nivolumab and TIL therapy. This was the immunoSEQ v3 assay. The data were produced by immunoSEQ multiplex PCR, yet TCRdb's version contains in-frame clones alone and is incomplete. This sample has tens of thousands of clones, with less than 75% found just once. Sequencing was performed on blood, taken at baseline. This receptor was identified in a person aged 25-85 years with non-small cell lung cancer. V usage is TRBV27 and J usage is TRBJ1-6, with D possibly TRBD1 on 5 matching bases. The CDR3 bases are TGTGCCAGCAGTTTTCGGGCAGGGAGCTCCTATAATTCACCCCTCCACTTT. Its translation: CASSFRAGSSYNSPLHF.